This T cell receptor (beta chain) derives from a study of T cells in Graves' hyperthyroidism and ophthalmopathy. Fresh peripheral blood, 8 to 10 ml, was the source of the PBMCs. RNA transcripts were the template for amplifying TCR beta CDR3 regions. The study used the HTBI primer set for a first-round RT-PCR of the TCR CDR3. From the multiplex PCR reads, TCRdb called clonotypes with MiXCR, one entry per CDR3 protein. The repertoire holds more than 550,000 distinct CDR3 sequences, with about 17% as singletons. CDR3 length: 17 residues. Germline V CDR1 and CDR2: MNHEY, SVGEGT. The V end lost 0 bases, the J end lost 1 base, and 15 bases lay between the germline ends. Overall study results and limits: Blood samples included most of the expanded thyroid clonotypes exceeding 0.001.

The sample holds one count of this clonotype. What it binds is unknown. The sequencing input was blood. The receptor's source is a woman between 50 and 59 years old with Graves' hyperthyroidism that later progressed to Graves' ophthalmopathy. This chain connects TRBV6-2 or TRBV6-3 to TRBJ1-2; D unclear. CDR3 protein: CASSYSRVSGFNYGYTF. The DNA of the CDR3 is TGTGCCAGCAGTTACTCGAGGGTATCAGGATTTAACTATGGCTACACCTTC.